These T cell receptor beta chains were read from a single sample in a study of blood T cells in healthy people across ages. TCRdb independently ran MiXCR on the 5' RACE reads; one entry per CDR3 protein. The sample holds approximately 1.5 million distinct CDR3 sequences, 35% to 45% seen once. The specimen was blood. The receptors originated from a woman aged 18-35 years in good health. Each CDR3 is given with its conserved first and last residue. Fields, in order: V gene, J gene, D gene, clone size, CDR3 DNA, CDR3 protein. A D gene is named only where the DNA matches it firmly. Clone size is not always given. Where it is, it says once, few, many or a class for expanded clones.

v_gene: TRBV4-3; j_gene: TRBJ2-1; d_gene: TRBD2; abundance: few; CDR3nt: TGCGCCAGCAGCCAAGTAACGGGGGGGCTCGATGAGCAGTTCTTC; CDR3aa: CASSQVTGGLDEQFF
v_gene: TRBV20-1; j_gene: TRBJ1-2; d_gene: NA; abundance: few; CDR3nt: TGCACCAGACATCCCAAGGGCCTACTGGGAACCAACTATGGCTACACCTTC; CDR3aa: CTRHPKGLLGTNYGYTF
v_gene: TRBV5-4; j_gene: TRBJ2-3; d_gene: NA; abundance: NA; CDR3nt: TGTGCCAGCAGCTTGGGTGGGAGGGGGATTCCTAGCACAGATACGCAGTATTTT; CDR3aa: CASSLGGRGIPSTDTQYF
v_gene: TRBV3-1; j_gene: TRBJ2-7; d_gene: TRBD2; abundance: NA; CDR3nt: TGTGCCAGCAGCCAATCATGGCCTACTAGCGGGAAATACAATGAGCAGTACTTC; CDR3aa: CASSQSWPTSGKYNEQYF
v_gene: TRBV11-1; j_gene: TRBJ1-2; d_gene: TRBD1; abundance: NA; CDR3nt: TGTGCCAGCAGCGAACAGGGGGCAGGCTATGGCTACACCTTC; CDR3aa: CASSEQGAGYGYTF
v_gene: TRBV11-2; j_gene: TRBJ2-7; d_gene: TRBD2; abundance: NA; CDR3nt: TGTGCCGGCAGATTAGCGGGGGGACTAGCGCTGTACGAGCAGTACTTC; CDR3aa: CAGRLAGGLALYEQYF
v_gene: TRBV28; j_gene: TRBJ1-2; d_gene: TRBD1; abundance: few; CDR3nt: TGTGCCAGCGATTGGGAGGGGGCGCGGGATGGCTACACCTTC; CDR3aa: CASDWEGARDGYTF
v_gene: TRBV5-6; j_gene: TRBJ2-1; d_gene: TRBD2; abundance: NA; CDR3nt: TGTGCCAGCAGCTTGCGAAAAGGGGCTAGCGGTAACTACAATGAGCAGTTCTTC; CDR3aa: CASSLRKGASGNYNEQFF
v_gene: TRBV2; j_gene: TRBJ2-7; d_gene: NA; abundance: NA; CDR3nt: TGTGCCAGCTCGGTGGACTCCGTCTTCTCCTACGAGCAGTACTTC; CDR3aa: CASSVDSVFSYEQYF
v_gene: TRBV4-3; j_gene: TRBJ2-1; d_gene: NA; abundance: NA; CDR3nt: TGCGCCAGCAGCCAAGATGGGAGACTATACAATGAGCAGTTCTTC; CDR3aa: CASSQDGRLYNEQFF
v_gene: TRBV6-2/TRBV6-3; j_gene: TRBJ1-5; d_gene: NA; abundance: few; CDR3nt: TGTGCCAGCAGTTCCCAACGGGCGGTTAATCAGCCCCAGCATTTT; CDR3aa: CASSSQRAVNQPQHF
v_gene: TRBV24-1; j_gene: TRBJ2-5; d_gene: TRBD1; abundance: NA; CDR3nt: TGTGCCACCAGTGATCTATCCGGGACAGGGGCCAATGAGCAGTACTTC; CDR3aa: CATSDLSGTGANEQYF
v_gene: TRBV10-3; j_gene: TRBJ2-7; d_gene: NA; abundance: few; CDR3nt: TGTGCCATCACAAAGACAGGTTCAGCGTACGAGCAGTACTTC; CDR3aa: CAITKTGSAYEQYF
v_gene: TRBV12-3/TRBV12-4; j_gene: TRBJ2-5; d_gene: TRBD2; abundance: few; CDR3nt: TGTGCCAGCAGTTTTGGACTAGCCCTATTTTCGGAGACCCAGTACTTC; CDR3aa: CASSFGLALFSETQYF
v_gene: TRBV7-3; j_gene: TRBJ1-1; d_gene: TRBD1; abundance: few; CDR3nt: TGTGCCAGCAGCCCCGGGACAGGGTCGTCTGAAGCTTTCTTT; CDR3aa: CASSPGTGSSEAFF
v_gene: TRBV6-5; j_gene: TRBJ2-7; d_gene: NA; abundance: NA; CDR3nt: TGTGCCAGCAGTTACTCCACCCAGGGCTACGAGCAGTACTTC; CDR3aa: CASSYSTQGYEQYF
v_gene: TRBV11-3; j_gene: TRBJ2-1; d_gene: TRBD2; abundance: NA; CDR3nt: TGTGCCAGCAGCTTACCTAGCGGGGGGGCTAATGAGCAGTTCTTC; CDR3aa: CASSLPSGGANEQFF
v_gene: TRBV10-3; j_gene: TRBJ1-4; d_gene: TRBD1; abundance: NA; CDR3nt: TGTGCCATCAGTGCGGGACAGGTGGCGGCTAATGAAAAACTGTTTTTT; CDR3aa: CAISAGQVAANEKLFF
v_gene: TRBV28; j_gene: TRBJ2-1; d_gene: NA; abundance: few; CDR3nt: TGTGCCAGCCGAGGAGTAGCGGCCTACAATGAGCAGTTCTTC; CDR3aa: CASRGVAAYNEQFF
v_gene: TRBV29-1; j_gene: TRBJ2-7; d_gene: NA; abundance: few; CDR3nt: TGCAGCGCAACGGCCGTGAGCTCCTACGAGCAGTACTTC; CDR3aa: CSATAVSSYEQYF
v_gene: TRBV6-5; j_gene: TRBJ2-1; d_gene: NA; abundance: NA; CDR3nt: TGTGCCAGCAGTTACTCACTAGGTGGGGAGCAGTTCTTC; CDR3aa: CASSYSLGGEQFF
v_gene: TRBV3-1; j_gene: TRBJ2-5; d_gene: NA; abundance: NA; CDR3nt: TGTGCCAGCAGCCGCAGCCAGGCTAATAAACCTCAAGAGACCCAGTACTTC; CDR3aa: CASSRSQANKPQETQYF
v_gene: TRBV27; j_gene: TRBJ1-2; d_gene: TRBD1; abundance: NA; CDR3nt: TGTGCCAGCAGTCCTCAGGGGGGGGCCGTCTATGGCTACACCTTC; CDR3aa: CASSPQGGAVYGYTF
v_gene: TRBV30; j_gene: TRBJ2-3; d_gene: NA; abundance: NA; CDR3nt: TGTGCCTGGAGTGCGGACAGCGACTTGGGAGATACGCAGTATTTT; CDR3aa: CAWSADSDLGDTQYF
v_gene: TRBV10-3; j_gene: TRBJ2-3; d_gene: NA; abundance: NA; CDR3nt: TGTGCCATCAGTGAGTCTTGGGCTAGCACAGATACGCAGTATTTT; CDR3aa: CAISESWASTDTQYF
v_gene: TRBV4-3; j_gene: TRBJ2-7; d_gene: NA; abundance: few; CDR3nt: TGCGCCAGCAGCTTGAGCGATTCCTACAATGAGCAGTACTTC; CDR3aa: CASSLSDSYNEQYF
v_gene: TRBV2; j_gene: TRBJ2-3; d_gene: NA; abundance: NA; CDR3nt: TGTGCCAGCAGTCGGGTTGTTAGCACAGATACGCAGTATTTT; CDR3aa: CASSRVVSTDTQYF
v_gene: TRBV28; j_gene: TRBJ1-5; d_gene: NA; abundance: NA; CDR3nt: TGTGCCAGTGGGACACTCATCAATCAGCCCCAGCATTTT; CDR3aa: CASGTLINQPQHF
v_gene: TRBV25-1; j_gene: TRBJ2-1; d_gene: NA; abundance: few; CDR3nt: TGTGCCAGCAGTTTGTCCAATCCATGGGATGAGCAGTTCTTC; CDR3aa: CASSLSNPWDEQFF
v_gene: TRBV20-1; j_gene: TRBJ1-5; d_gene: TRBD1; abundance: NA; CDR3nt: TGCAGTGCGACAGGGGATCAATATAGCAATCAGCCCCAGCATTTT; CDR3aa: CSATGDQYSNQPQHF
v_gene: TRBV7-2; j_gene: TRBJ1-2; d_gene: NA; abundance: NA; CDR3nt: TGTGCCAGCAGGGCCACTGGGGTCTATGGCTACACCTTC; CDR3aa: CASRATGVYGYTF
v_gene: TRBV7-2; j_gene: TRBJ2-3; d_gene: NA; abundance: few; CDR3nt: TGTGCCAGCAGCCCTCCCCCAGGGTTCACAGATACGCAGTATTTT; CDR3aa: CASSPPPGFTDTQYF
v_gene: TRBV20-1; j_gene: TRBJ2-5; d_gene: TRBD2; abundance: NA; CDR3nt: TGCAGTGCTAGTCCCAGTTTTAGCGGGAGAGTTTACAATGAGCAGTACTTC; CDR3aa: CSASPSFSGRVYNEQYF
v_gene: TRBV12-3/TRBV12-4; j_gene: TRBJ2-1; d_gene: TRBD2; abundance: NA; CDR3nt: TGTGCCAGCAGTTTAGCGAACTCCGGGACTAGCGACCACAATGAGCAGTTCTTC; CDR3aa: CASSLANSGTSDHNEQFF
v_gene: TRBV20-1; j_gene: TRBJ1-6; d_gene: NA; abundance: NA; CDR3nt: TGCAGTGCTAGAGCAGGTTATAATTCACCCCTCCACTTT; CDR3aa: CSARAGYNSPLHF
v_gene: TRBV9; j_gene: TRBJ2-3; d_gene: NA; abundance: few; CDR3nt: TGTGCCAGCAGCGTTGGGGTCACTAGCACAGATACGCAGTATTTT; CDR3aa: CASSVGVTSTDTQYF
v_gene: TRBV4-3; j_gene: TRBJ2-1; d_gene: NA; abundance: few; CDR3nt: TGCGCCAGCAGCCAAGGGCCTTTCTCGGGCGGCCCTGACCATGAGCAGTTCTTC; CDR3aa: CASSQGPFSGGPDHEQFF
v_gene: TRBV7-8; j_gene: TRBJ2-5; d_gene: TRBD2; abundance: NA; CDR3nt: TGTGCCAGCAAGAAGGCGGGAGACAGAGAGACCCAGTACTTC; CDR3aa: CASKKAGDRETQYF
v_gene: TRBV29-1; j_gene: TRBJ1-5; d_gene: TRBD1; abundance: NA; CDR3nt: TGCAGCGTTGAGCTTCCAGGGGGTCAGCCCCAGCATTTT; CDR3aa: CSVELPGGQPQHF
v_gene: TRBV24-1; j_gene: TRBJ2-1; d_gene: NA; abundance: NA; CDR3nt: TGTGCCACCAGTGATTTGCGTACCAGGGGCAATGAGCAGTTCTTC; CDR3aa: CATSDLRTRGNEQFF
v_gene: TRBV12-3/TRBV12-4; j_gene: TRBJ2-6; d_gene: NA; abundance: few; CDR3nt: TGTGCCAGTACCCCAGGGGGACTATCCGGGGCCAACGTCCTGACTTTC; CDR3aa: CASTPGGLSGANVLTF
v_gene: TRBV12-3/TRBV12-4; j_gene: TRBJ2-3; d_gene: TRBD2; abundance: NA; CDR3nt: TGTGCCGGCAGTTTTCTTCGTAGCGGGGGAAAAAGAGATACGCAGTATTTT; CDR3aa: CAGSFLRSGGKRDTQYF